A selection of T cell receptor beta chains follows, all from one sample in a study of shared T cell receptors in the human thymus. Sequencing was performed with immunoSEQ multiplex PCR; in TCRdb, only in-frame clones are kept and a portion is missing. The data contain about 500,000 clones, around 82% of them seen just once; the ten biggest clones take up more than 0.01%. This sample was also put to use in a study of human thymus T cells.

Sequenced material: thymocytes. These receptors originate from a boy younger than two with a congenital heart defect. Both conserved end residues are part of each CDR3. Each record gives: CDR3 protein, CDR3 DNA, clone size, J gene, D gene, V gene. The D gene is left open where the match is weak. Expanded clones get a size class; other rows say once, few or many, or leave the size out.

CDR3 protein: CASSLGTSGRTPYEQYF
CDR3 DNA: TGTGCCAGCAGCTTGGGGACTAGCGGGAGGACCCCCTACGAGCAGTACTTC
clone size: -
J gene: TRBJ2-7
D gene: TRBD2
V gene: TRBV9

CDR3 protein: CASSLESPTSSPTDTQYF
CDR3 DNA: TGTGCCAGCAGCTTGGAGTCCCCGACTAGTTCCCCCACAGATACGCAGTATTTT
clone size: -
J gene: TRBJ2-3
D gene: -
V gene: TRBV5-4

CDR3 protein: CASSQEAEGTGELFF
CDR3 DNA: TGCGCCAGCAGCCAAGAAGCGGAGGGGACCGGGGAGCTGTTTTTT
clone size: once
J gene: TRBJ2-2
D gene: -
V gene: TRBV4-3

CDR3 protein: CASRVGARTEAFF
CDR3 DNA: TGCGCCAGCAGGGTAGGGGCAAGGACTGAAGCTTTCTTT
clone size: -
J gene: TRBJ1-1
D gene: -
V gene: TRBV10-2

CDR3 protein: CASSLRGGAYGYTF
CDR3 DNA: TGTGCCAGCTCATTACGGGGCGGGGCCTATGGCTACACCTTC
clone size: -
J gene: TRBJ1-2
D gene: -
V gene: TRBV18

CDR3 protein: CASSQQGAVAYEQYF
CDR3 DNA: TGTGCCAGCAGTCAACAGGGGGCAGTGGCCTACGAGCAGTACTTC
clone size: -
J gene: TRBJ2-7
D gene: TRBD1
V gene: TRBV27

CDR3 protein: CASKTWGGDIQYF
CDR3 DNA: TGTGCCAGCAAAACTTGGGGGGGAGACATTCAGTACTTC
clone size: -
J gene: TRBJ2-4
D gene: TRBD2
V gene: TRBV27

CDR3 protein: CASSLALYGEPYNEQFF
CDR3 DNA: TGTGCCAGCAGCTTAGCTTTATACGGAGAACCCTACAATGAGCAGTTCTTC
clone size: -
J gene: TRBJ2-1
D gene: -
V gene: TRBV7-8

CDR3 protein: CASSLTGTPTDTQYF
CDR3 DNA: TGTGCCAGCAGCTTGACGGGTACCCCCACAGATACGCAGTATTTT
clone size: -
J gene: TRBJ2-3
D gene: -
V gene: TRBV5-6

CDR3 protein: CAISEQGAREQYF
CDR3 DNA: TGTGCCATCAGTGAACAGGGGGCGCGAGAGCAGTACTTC
clone size: -
J gene: TRBJ2-7
D gene: TRBD1
V gene: TRBV10-3

CDR3 protein: CATQVQENTEAFF
CDR3 DNA: TGTGCCACCCAAGTACAGGAGAACACTGAAGCTTTCTTT
clone size: few
J gene: TRBJ1-1
D gene: -
V gene: TRBV15

CDR3 protein: CASSDRPGAYGYTF
CDR3 DNA: TGTGCCAGTAGTGACCGTCCTGGGGCCTATGGCTACACCTTC
clone size: -
J gene: TRBJ1-2
D gene: -
V gene: TRBV19

CDR3 protein: CASSPGGETGELFF
CDR3 DNA: TGCGCCAGCAGCCCCGGGGGGGAAACCGGGGAGCTGTTTTTT
clone size: -
J gene: TRBJ2-2
D gene: TRBD2
V gene: TRBV5-1

CDR3 protein: CASSSGAGELFF
CDR3 DNA: TGTGCCAGCAGCTCAGGGGCCGGGGAGCTGTTTTTT
clone size: -
J gene: TRBJ2-2
D gene: -
V gene: TRBV5-4

CDR3 protein: CTSSLGLAGGPVREQFF
CDR3 DNA: TGCACCAGCAGCCTTGGACTAGCGGGAGGACCAGTGAGAGAGCAGTTCTTC
clone size: -
J gene: TRBJ2-1
D gene: -
V gene: TRBV1

CDR3 protein: CASSFHLGLGAYYNEQFF
CDR3 DNA: TGTGCCAGCAGCTTCCATCTCGGACTAGGGGCGTACTACAATGAGCAGTTCTTC
clone size: -
J gene: TRBJ2-1
D gene: TRBD2
V gene: TRBV7-9

CDR3 protein: CASSPPRTDTQYF
CDR3 DNA: TGTGCCAGTAGCCCACCTAGAACAGATACGCAGTATTTT
clone size: -
J gene: TRBJ2-3
D gene: -
V gene: TRBV19

CDR3 protein: CASSHREGYGYTF
CDR3 DNA: TGTGCCAGCAGCCACAGGGAGGGCTATGGCTACACCTTC
clone size: -
J gene: TRBJ1-2
D gene: -
V gene: TRBV2

CDR3 protein: CAWIVGPELINGIRPPPGDEQFF
CDR3 DNA: TGTGCCTGGATCGTTGGTCCCGAGCTGATCAATGGGATAAGACCCCCTCCAGGGGATGAGCAGTTCTTC
clone size: few
J gene: TRBJ2-1
D gene: -
V gene: TRBV30

CDR3 protein: CASSLWLAGGLTDTQYF
CDR3 DNA: TGTGCCAGCAGTTTATGGCTAGCGGGAGGACTCACAGATACGCAGTATTTT
clone size: -
J gene: TRBJ2-3
D gene: TRBD2
V gene: TRBV28

CDR3 protein: CSARGRYGYTF
CDR3 DNA: TGCAGTGCCAGGGGCCGGTATGGCTACACCTTC
clone size: -
J gene: TRBJ1-2
D gene: -
V gene: TRBV20-1

CDR3 protein: CASSAPGTGEETQYF
CDR3 DNA: TGTGCCAGCAGTGCCCCCGGGACAGGGGAAGAGACCCAGTACTTC
clone size: -
J gene: TRBJ2-5
D gene: TRBD1
V gene: TRBV6-1

CDR3 protein: CAWSGTAYEKLFF
CDR3 DNA: TGTGCCTGGAGTGGAACAGCCTACGAAAAACTGTTTTTT
clone size: -
J gene: TRBJ1-4
D gene: -
V gene: TRBV30

CDR3 protein: CASSLCKTGIQNYGYTF
CDR3 DNA: TGTGCCAGCAGCTTATGCAAGACAGGGATCCAGAACTATGGCTACACCTTC
clone size: -
J gene: TRBJ1-2
D gene: TRBD1
V gene: TRBV7-9

CDR3 protein: CASSLDRDSNDEQYF
CDR3 DNA: TGTGCCAGCAGCTTAGATCGGGACTCAAACGACGAGCAGTACTTC
clone size: -
J gene: TRBJ2-7
D gene: -
V gene: TRBV11-3

CDR3 protein: CASSLGEPGQGALRSSYNEQFF
CDR3 DNA: TGTGCCAGCAGTTTAGGGGAACCGGGACAGGGGGCCCTCCGCAGCTCCTACAATGAGCAGTTCTTC
clone size: -
J gene: TRBJ2-1
D gene: TRBD1
V gene: TRBV28

CDR3 protein: CASSGTGSGNTIYF
CDR3 DNA: TGTGCCAGCAGCGGGACAGGCTCTGGAAACACCATATATTTT
clone size: few
J gene: TRBJ1-3
D gene: TRBD1
V gene: TRBV6-1

CDR3 protein: CASTRQGQDEQYF
CDR3 DNA: TGTGCCAGCACCAGACAGGGACAGGACGAGCAGTACTTC
clone size: few
J gene: TRBJ2-7
D gene: TRBD1
V gene: TRBV5-6

CDR3 protein: CASSEVWLFTGKNYEQYF
CDR3 DNA: TGTGCCAGCAGTGAAGTTTGGCTCTTTACAGGGAAAAACTACGAGCAGTACTTC
clone size: -
J gene: TRBJ2-7
D gene: -
V gene: TRBV2

CDR3 protein: CASSQDGSGTYNEQFF
CDR3 DNA: TGCGCCAGCAGCCAAGATGGAAGCGGAACCTACAATGAGCAGTTCTTC
clone size: -
J gene: TRBJ2-1
D gene: -
V gene: TRBV4-1

CDR3 protein: CSVRTSANEQFF
CDR3 DNA: TGCAGCGTTAGGACTAGCGCCAATGAGCAGTTCTTC
clone size: -
J gene: TRBJ2-1
D gene: TRBD2
V gene: TRBV29-1

CDR3 protein: CASSLDPRGRTDNQPQHF
CDR3 DNA: TGTGCCAGCAGCTTAGATCCACGGGGTCGGACAGACAATCAGCCCCAGCATTTT
clone size: -
J gene: TRBJ1-5
D gene: -
V gene: TRBV11-2

CDR3 protein: CASSLGGRGDEQFF
CDR3 DNA: TGCGCCAGCAGCTTAGGAGGGAGGGGCGATGAGCAGTTCTTC
clone size: -
J gene: TRBJ2-1
D gene: TRBD2
V gene: TRBV5-1

CDR3 protein: CASRGDRSTGYEQYF
CDR3 DNA: TGTGCCAGCAGGGGGGACAGGTCGACGGGCTACGAGCAGTACTTC
clone size: -
J gene: TRBJ2-7
D gene: TRBD1
V gene: TRBV2

CDR3 protein: CASSHRLAGGHTDTQYF
CDR3 DNA: TGTGCCAGCAGCCACCGACTAGCGGGAGGCCACACAGATACGCAGTATTTT
clone size: -
J gene: TRBJ2-3
D gene: TRBD2
V gene: TRBV14

CDR3 protein: CASSTRTSEMGETQYF
CDR3 DNA: TGTGCCAGCAGCACCCGGACTAGCGAGATGGGAGAGACCCAGTACTTC
clone size: -
J gene: TRBJ2-5
D gene: TRBD2
V gene: TRBV5-4

CDR3 protein: CATGDRAPYEQYF
CDR3 DNA: TGTGCCACCGGTGACAGGGCACCCTACGAGCAGTACTTC
clone size: -
J gene: TRBJ2-7
D gene: TRBD1
V gene: TRBV28

CDR3 protein: CASRRGGRQGLTDTQYF
CDR3 DNA: TGTGCCAGCAGAAGGGGGGGGAGACAGGGGTTGACAGATACGCAGTATTTT
clone size: -
J gene: TRBJ2-3
D gene: -
V gene: TRBV27

CDR3 protein: CSVEDGDRGPYNEQFF
CDR3 DNA: TGCAGCGTTGAAGACGGGGACAGGGGGCCGTACAATGAGCAGTTCTTC
clone size: -
J gene: TRBJ2-1
D gene: TRBD1
V gene: TRBV29-1

CDR3 protein: CASSQANYRGSYGYTF
CDR3 DNA: TGCGCCAGCAGCCAGGCAAACTACAGGGGATCCTATGGCTACACCTTC
clone size: -
J gene: TRBJ1-2
D gene: TRBD1
V gene: TRBV4-3

CDR3 protein: CASRNTGYTNTGELFF
CDR3 DNA: TGTGCCAGCAGGAATACAGGGTATACGAACACCGGGGAGCTGTTTTTT
clone size: -
J gene: TRBJ2-2
D gene: -
V gene: TRBV2

CDR3 protein: CASSPTSGRSCDTQYF
CDR3 DNA: TGCGCCAGCAGCCCGACTAGCGGGAGATCGTGTGATACGCAGTATTTT
clone size: -
J gene: TRBJ2-3
D gene: TRBD2
V gene: TRBV5-1

CDR3 protein: CASSLGQPRVNYGYTF
CDR3 DNA: TGTGCCAGTAGTCTCGGACAGCCCCGGGTTAACTATGGCTACACCTTC
clone size: -
J gene: TRBJ1-2
D gene: -
V gene: TRBV19

CDR3 protein: CASSLGGQGPYEQYF
CDR3 DNA: TGTGCCAGCAGCTTAGGGGGACAGGGTCCCTACGAGCAGTACTTC
clone size: -
J gene: TRBJ2-7
D gene: TRBD1
V gene: TRBV11-3

CDR3 protein: CASSQSNFAEPGDTGELFF
CDR3 DNA: TGCGCCAGCAGTCAATCGAATTTCGCGGAACCGGGGGACACCGGGGAGCTGTTTTTT
clone size: -
J gene: TRBJ2-2
D gene: -
V gene: TRBV23-1

CDR3 protein: CASSSHSGRSSYEQYF
CDR3 DNA: TGTGCCAGCAGTTCCCATAGCGGTAGGAGCTCCTACGAGCAGTACTTC
clone size: -
J gene: TRBJ2-7
D gene: -
V gene: TRBV27

CDR3 protein: CASSSFGSYEQYF
CDR3 DNA: TGTGCCAGCAGTTCGTTCGGGTCCTACGAGCAGTACTTC
clone size: -
J gene: TRBJ2-7
D gene: -
V gene: TRBV2

CDR3 protein: CASSPHRVVMNTEAFF
CDR3 DNA: TGCGCCAGCAGCCCCCACAGGGTGGTGATGAACACTGAAGCTTTCTTT
clone size: once
J gene: TRBJ1-1
D gene: -
V gene: TRBV5-1

CDR3 protein: CATSARDGGETQYF
CDR3 DNA: TGTGCCACCAGCGCCCGGGACGGAGGGGAGACCCAGTACTTC
clone size: -
J gene: TRBJ2-5
D gene: -
V gene: TRBV15

CDR3 protein: CASRGGGTGTDTQYF
CDR3 DNA: TGTGCCAGCAGGGGAGGCGGGACAGGCACAGATACGCAGTATTTT
clone size: -
J gene: TRBJ2-3
D gene: -
V gene: TRBV6-5

CDR3 protein: CASSTGTSFGNEQFF
CDR3 DNA: TGTGCCAGCAGCACCGGGACTAGCTTCGGGAATGAGCAGTTCTTC
clone size: once
J gene: TRBJ2-1
D gene: TRBD2
V gene: TRBV5-8

CDR3 protein: CASSGRQVRGEKLFF
CDR3 DNA: TGTGCCAGCAGTGGGAGACAGGTTAGAGGTGAAAAACTGTTTTTT
clone size: -
J gene: TRBJ1-4
D gene: -
V gene: TRBV25-1

CDR3 protein: CARKIRDRERNGYTF
CDR3 DNA: TGTGCCAGAAAAATAAGGGACAGGGAGAGGAATGGCTACACCTTC
clone size: once
J gene: TRBJ1-2
D gene: TRBD1
V gene: TRBV27